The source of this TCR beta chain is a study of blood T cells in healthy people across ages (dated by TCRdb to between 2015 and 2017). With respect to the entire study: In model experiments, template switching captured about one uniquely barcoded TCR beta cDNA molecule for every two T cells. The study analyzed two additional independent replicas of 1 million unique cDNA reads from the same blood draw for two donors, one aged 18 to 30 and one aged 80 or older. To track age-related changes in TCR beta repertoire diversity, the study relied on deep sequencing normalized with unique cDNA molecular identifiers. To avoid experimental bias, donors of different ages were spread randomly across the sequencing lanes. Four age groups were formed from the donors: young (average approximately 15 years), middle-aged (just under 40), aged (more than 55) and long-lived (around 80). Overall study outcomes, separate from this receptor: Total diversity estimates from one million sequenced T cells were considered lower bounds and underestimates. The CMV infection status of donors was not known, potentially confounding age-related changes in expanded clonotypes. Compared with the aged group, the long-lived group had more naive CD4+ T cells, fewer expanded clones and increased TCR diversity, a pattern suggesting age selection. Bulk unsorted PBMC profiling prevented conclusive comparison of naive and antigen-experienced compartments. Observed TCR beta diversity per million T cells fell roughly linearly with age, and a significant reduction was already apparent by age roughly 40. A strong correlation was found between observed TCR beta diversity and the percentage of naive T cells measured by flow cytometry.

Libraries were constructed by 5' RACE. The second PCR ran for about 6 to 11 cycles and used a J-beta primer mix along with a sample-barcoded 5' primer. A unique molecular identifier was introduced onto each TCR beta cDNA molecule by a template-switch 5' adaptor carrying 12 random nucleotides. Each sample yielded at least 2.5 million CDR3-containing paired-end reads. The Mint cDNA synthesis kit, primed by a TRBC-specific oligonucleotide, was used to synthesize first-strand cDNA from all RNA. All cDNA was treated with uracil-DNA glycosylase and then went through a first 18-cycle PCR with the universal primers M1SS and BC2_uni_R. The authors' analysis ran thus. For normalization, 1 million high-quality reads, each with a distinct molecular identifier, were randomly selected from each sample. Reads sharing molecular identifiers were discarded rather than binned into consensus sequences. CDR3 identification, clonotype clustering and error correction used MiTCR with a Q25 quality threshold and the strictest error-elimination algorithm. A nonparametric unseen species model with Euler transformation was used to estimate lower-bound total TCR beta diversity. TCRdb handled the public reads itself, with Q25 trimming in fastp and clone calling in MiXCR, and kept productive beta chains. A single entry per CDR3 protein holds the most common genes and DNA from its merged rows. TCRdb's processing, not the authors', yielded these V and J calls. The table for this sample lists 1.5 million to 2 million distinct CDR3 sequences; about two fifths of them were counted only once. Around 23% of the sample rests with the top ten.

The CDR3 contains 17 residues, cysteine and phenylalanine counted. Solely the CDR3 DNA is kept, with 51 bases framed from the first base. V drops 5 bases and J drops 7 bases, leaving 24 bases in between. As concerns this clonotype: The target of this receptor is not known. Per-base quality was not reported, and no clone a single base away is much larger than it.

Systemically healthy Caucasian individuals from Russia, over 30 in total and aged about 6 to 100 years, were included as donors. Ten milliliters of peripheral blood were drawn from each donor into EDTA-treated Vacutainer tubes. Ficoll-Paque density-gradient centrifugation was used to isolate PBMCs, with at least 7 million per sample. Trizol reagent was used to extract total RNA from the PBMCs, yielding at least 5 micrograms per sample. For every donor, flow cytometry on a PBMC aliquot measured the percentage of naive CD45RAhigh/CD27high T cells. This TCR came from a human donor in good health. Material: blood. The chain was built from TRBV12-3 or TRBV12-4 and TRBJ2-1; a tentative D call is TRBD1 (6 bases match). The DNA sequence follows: TGTGCCAGCAGTCCCCACTTGGGGTCCGGGACAAGAAATGAGCAGTTCTTC. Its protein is CASSPHLGSGTRNEQFF.